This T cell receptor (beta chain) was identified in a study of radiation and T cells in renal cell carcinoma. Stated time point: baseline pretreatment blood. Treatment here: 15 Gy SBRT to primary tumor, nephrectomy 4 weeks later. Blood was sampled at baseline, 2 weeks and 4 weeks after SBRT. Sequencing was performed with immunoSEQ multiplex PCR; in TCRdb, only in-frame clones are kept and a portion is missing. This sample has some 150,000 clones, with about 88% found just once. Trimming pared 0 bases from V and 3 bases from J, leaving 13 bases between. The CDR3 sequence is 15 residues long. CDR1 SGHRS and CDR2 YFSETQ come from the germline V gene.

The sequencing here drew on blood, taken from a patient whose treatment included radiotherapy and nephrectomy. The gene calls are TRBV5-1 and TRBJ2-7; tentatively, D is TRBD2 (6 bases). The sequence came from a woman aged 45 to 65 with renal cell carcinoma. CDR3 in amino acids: CASSLAMEGYYEQYF. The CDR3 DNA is TGCGCCAGCAGCTTGGCCATGGAGGGATACTACGAGCAGTACTTC. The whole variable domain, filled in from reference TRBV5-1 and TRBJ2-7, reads KAGVTQTPRYLIKTRGQQVTLSCSPISGHRSVSWYQQTPGQGLQFLFEYFSETQRNKGNFPGRFSGRQFSNSRSEMNVSTLELGDSALYLCASSLAMEGYYEQYFGPGTRLTVT.